This TCR beta chain comes out of a study of OX40 agonist ivuxolimab in advanced cancers. This clone was seen only once. Germline V gene data show CDR1 as SGHVS and CDR2 as FNYEAQ. V lost 3 bases and J 6 bases, leaving 9 bases between the germline ends. The length of the CDR3 is 12 residues. Measured with immunoSEQ multiplex PCR; TCRdb has only the in-frame clones, and not every one. The sample includes about 61,000 clones, roughly four fifths of them seen just once. Cycle 7 day 1, cycle 4 day 1, and baseline were the timepoints at which blood was sampled. This clonotype was sampled from an adult with an advanced solid tumor such as melanoma, head and neck, liver or kidney cancer. The V gene is TRBV7-6, the J gene TRBJ2-7, with no clear D. This specimen consisted of CD4+ or CD8+ T cells sorted from blood, obtained in a trial of the OX40 agonist ivuxolimab. In DNA form, the CDR3 reads TGTGCCAGCAGCTTTACAGACGGCGAGCAGTACTTC. Protein: CASSFTDGEQYF.